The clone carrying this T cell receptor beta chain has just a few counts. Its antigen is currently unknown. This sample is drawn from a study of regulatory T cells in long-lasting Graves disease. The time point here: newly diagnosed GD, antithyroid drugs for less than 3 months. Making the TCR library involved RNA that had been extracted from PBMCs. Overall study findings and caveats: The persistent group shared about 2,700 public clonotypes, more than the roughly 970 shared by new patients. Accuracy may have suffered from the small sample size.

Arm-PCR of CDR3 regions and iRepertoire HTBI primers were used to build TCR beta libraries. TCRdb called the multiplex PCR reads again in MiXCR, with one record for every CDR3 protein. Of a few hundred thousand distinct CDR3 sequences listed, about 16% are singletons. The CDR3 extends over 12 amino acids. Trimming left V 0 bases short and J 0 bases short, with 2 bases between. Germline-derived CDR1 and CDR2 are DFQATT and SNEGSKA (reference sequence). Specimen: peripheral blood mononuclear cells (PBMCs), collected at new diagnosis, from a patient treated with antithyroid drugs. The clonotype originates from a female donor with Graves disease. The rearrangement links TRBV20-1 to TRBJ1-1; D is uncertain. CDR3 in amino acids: CSARDLNTEAFF. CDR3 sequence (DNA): TGCAGTGCTAGAGATCTGAACACTGAAGCTTTCTTT.